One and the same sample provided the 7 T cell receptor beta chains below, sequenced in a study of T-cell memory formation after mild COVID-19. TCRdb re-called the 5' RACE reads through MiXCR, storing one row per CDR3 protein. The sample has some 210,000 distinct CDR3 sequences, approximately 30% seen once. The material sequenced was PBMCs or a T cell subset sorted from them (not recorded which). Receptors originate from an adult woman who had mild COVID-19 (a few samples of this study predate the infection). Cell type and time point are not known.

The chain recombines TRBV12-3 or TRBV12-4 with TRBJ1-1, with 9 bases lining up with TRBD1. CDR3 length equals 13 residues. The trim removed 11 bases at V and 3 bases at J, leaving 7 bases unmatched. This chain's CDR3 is CAGTGGSDTEAFF. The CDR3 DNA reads TGTGCCGGTACAGGGGGCTCAGACACTGAAGCTTTCTTT.

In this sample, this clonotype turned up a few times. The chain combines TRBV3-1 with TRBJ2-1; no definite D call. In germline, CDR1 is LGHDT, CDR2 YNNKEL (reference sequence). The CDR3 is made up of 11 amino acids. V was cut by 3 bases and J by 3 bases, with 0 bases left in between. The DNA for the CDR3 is TGTGCCAGCAGCCACTACAATGAGCAGTTCTTC. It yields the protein CASSHYNEQFF.

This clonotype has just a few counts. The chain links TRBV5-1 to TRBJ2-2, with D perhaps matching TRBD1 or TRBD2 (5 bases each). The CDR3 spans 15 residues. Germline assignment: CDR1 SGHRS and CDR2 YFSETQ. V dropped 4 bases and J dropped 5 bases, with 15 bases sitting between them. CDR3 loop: CASSVGRTVTGELFF. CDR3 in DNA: TGCGCCAGCAGCGTGGGACGGACGGTGACCGGGGAGCTGTTTTTT.

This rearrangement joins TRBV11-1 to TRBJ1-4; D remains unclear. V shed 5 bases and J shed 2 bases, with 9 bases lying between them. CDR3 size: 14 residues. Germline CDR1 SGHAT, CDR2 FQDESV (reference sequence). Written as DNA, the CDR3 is TGTGCCAGCAGCCAAGGACGGACTAATGAAAAACTGTTTTTT. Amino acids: CASSQGRTNEKLFF.

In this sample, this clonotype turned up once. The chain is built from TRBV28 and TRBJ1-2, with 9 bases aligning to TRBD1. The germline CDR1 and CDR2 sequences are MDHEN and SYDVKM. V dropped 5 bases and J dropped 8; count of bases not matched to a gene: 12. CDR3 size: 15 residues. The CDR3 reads CASSAETGGVGGYTF. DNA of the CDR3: TGTGCCAGCAGTGCAGAAACAGGGGGCGTAGGCGGCTACACCTTC.

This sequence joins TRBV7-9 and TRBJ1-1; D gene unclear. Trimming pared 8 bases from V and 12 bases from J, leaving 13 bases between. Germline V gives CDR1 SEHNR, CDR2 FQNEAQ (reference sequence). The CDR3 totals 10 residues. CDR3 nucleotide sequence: TGTGCCAGCGGTGGAGAGGGCCCTTTCTTT. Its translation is CASGGEGPFF.

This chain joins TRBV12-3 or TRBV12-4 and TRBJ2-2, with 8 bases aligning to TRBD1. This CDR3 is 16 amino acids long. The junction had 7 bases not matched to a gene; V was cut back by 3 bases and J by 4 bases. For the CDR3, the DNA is TGTGCCAGCAGTTTTTTAGGACAGGGAACCACCGGGGAGCTGTTTTTT. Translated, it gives CASSFLGQGTTGELFF.